A selection of T cell receptor beta chains follows, all from one sample in a study of spatial heterogeneity in lung cancer. TCRdb passed the 5' RACE reads through MiXCR, listing each CDR3 protein once. The data hold roughly 70,000 distinct CDR3 sequences, with roughly 15% observed a single time. Here the sequenced sample was PBMCs, taken at surgery. These receptors were collected from a male donor with early-stage non-small cell lung cancer. Each CDR3 is given with its conserved first and last residue. The order of the fields is V gene, J gene, D gene, CDR3 protein. D genes are given only for firm matches.

V gene: TRBV10-2
J gene: TRBJ1-1
D gene: -
CDR3 protein: CASREPRVGNTEAFF

V gene: TRBV5-1
J gene: TRBJ2-3
D gene: -
CDR3 protein: CASSLELRLADTQYF

V gene: TRBV11-2
J gene: TRBJ2-1
D gene: -
CDR3 protein: CASTVRGGKDEQFF

V gene: TRBV12-3/TRBV12-4
J gene: TRBJ2-5
D gene: -
CDR3 protein: CASSESPIVGTQYF

V gene: TRBV5-8
J gene: TRBJ1-4
D gene: TRBD1
CDR3 protein: CASGGFRDRDSNEKLFF

V gene: TRBV19
J gene: TRBJ1-1
D gene: TRBD1
CDR3 protein: CASSMGQDNTEAFF

V gene: TRBV5-1
J gene: TRBJ2-1
D gene: -
CDR3 protein: CASSFIRNNEQFF

V gene: TRBV3-1
J gene: TRBJ1-1
D gene: -
CDR3 protein: CASSQEEAFF

V gene: TRBV7-8
J gene: TRBJ1-1
D gene: -
CDR3 protein: CASSPRVGTYTEAFF

V gene: TRBV2
J gene: TRBJ1-5
D gene: -
CDR3 protein: CATAGAYSNQPQHF

V gene: TRBV20-1
J gene: TRBJ2-1
D gene: TRBD2
CDR3 protein: CSAVGLAGVVSYNEQFF

V gene: TRBV3-1
J gene: TRBJ1-1
D gene: TRBD1
CDR3 protein: CASSPYRGTEAFF

V gene: TRBV16
J gene: TRBJ1-4
D gene: -
CDR3 protein: CASSPRTTNGEKLFF

V gene: TRBV2
J gene: TRBJ2-1
D gene: -
CDR3 protein: CASTLQSSYNEQFF

V gene: TRBV29-1
J gene: TRBJ2-7
D gene: TRBD1
CDR3 protein: CSVQQGIYYEQYF

V gene: TRBV3-1
J gene: TRBJ1-1
D gene: -
CDR3 protein: CASSRDTEAFF

V gene: TRBV24-1
J gene: TRBJ2-5
D gene: -
CDR3 protein: CATSDFAAGARETQHF

V gene: TRBV20-1
J gene: TRBJ2-3
D gene: TRBD2
CDR3 protein: CSARDPLAGTDTQYF

V gene: TRBV29-1
J gene: TRBJ2-3
D gene: -
CDR3 protein: CSVTASARTDTQYF

V gene: TRBV6-1
J gene: TRBJ1-3
D gene: -
CDR3 protein: CASSARNTIYF

V gene: TRBV4-1
J gene: TRBJ2-5
D gene: -
CDR3 protein: CASSQDRSQGLRETQYF

V gene: TRBV7-7
J gene: TRBJ2-6
D gene: -
CDR3 protein: CASSPAGANVLTF

V gene: TRBV24-1
J gene: TRBJ1-1
D gene: -
CDR3 protein: CATSDLQAKAFF

V gene: TRBV6-1
J gene: TRBJ1-5
D gene: -
CDR3 protein: CASSEAGGSNRPQHF

V gene: TRBV19
J gene: TRBJ1-2
D gene: TRBD1
CDR3 protein: CGTGTALYGYTF